This is a list of T cell receptor beta chains from one sample in a study of shared clonotypes between healthy human individuals. Data came from immunoSEQ multiplex PCR; TCRdb stores just in-frame clones and leaves some out. The sample holds under 1 million clones, 90% to 95% seen once. The sequenced material came from naive CD8+ T cells sorted from blood. All receptors come from a man between 25 and 39 years old in good health. Both conserved end residues are part of each CDR3. The D gene is left open where the match is weak. The size of a clone is reported for some rows only, either as once, few or many, or as a class for expanded clones.

v_call	j_call	clone_size	d_call	cdr3_nt	cdr3_aa
TRBV27	TRBJ1-5	-	-	TGTGCCAGCAGCTCCAGTTATAGCAATCAGCCCCAGCATTTT	CASSSSYSNQPQHF
TRBV6-5	TRBJ2-7	once	TRBD1	TGTGCCAGCAGTTACTGGACAGGGTTAGCCTACGAGCAGTACTTC	CASSYWTGLAYEQYF
TRBV13	TRBJ2-1	-	-	TGTGCCAGCAGCTTTGCGCCATCTAATGAGCAGTTCTTC	CASSFAPSNEQFF
TRBV7-9	TRBJ2-7	-	-	TGTGCCAGCAGCTTAGGGCCCGATGTCGAGCAGTACTTC	CASSLGPDVEQYF
TRBV7-9	TRBJ1-1	-	-	TGTGCCAGCAGCCACACAGGCGCTGAAGCTTTCTTT	CASSHTGAEAFF
TRBV11-1	TRBJ2-7	-	TRBD1	TGTGCCAGCAGCGCGTTGACAGGGCCGCACTACGAGCAGTACTTC	CASSALTGPHYEQYF
TRBV10-3	TRBJ2-1	-	-	TGTGCCATCAGTGGCCTAGCTTTAGCCTCGGGGGCCTACAATGAGCAGTTCTTC	CAISGLALASGAYNEQFF
TRBV9	TRBJ2-1	-	TRBD2	TGTGCCAGCAGCCTATCCCCGGGGGGGGTTGAGCAGTTCTTC	CASSLSPGGVEQFF
TRBV7-6	TRBJ2-7	-	-	TGTGCCAGCAGTCTAGAGAGGGGAAGCTACTACGAGCAGTACTTC	CASSLERGSYYEQYF
TRBV5-5	TRBJ2-6	-	TRBD1	TGTGCCAGCGATGACAGGGACTCTGGGGCCAACGTCCTGACTTTC	CASDDRDSGANVLTF
TRBV11-2	TRBJ2-1	-	-	TGTGCCAGCAGCTTAGTGTCATCAGGGGTTGTCGATGAGCAGTTCTTC	CASSLVSSGVVDEQFF